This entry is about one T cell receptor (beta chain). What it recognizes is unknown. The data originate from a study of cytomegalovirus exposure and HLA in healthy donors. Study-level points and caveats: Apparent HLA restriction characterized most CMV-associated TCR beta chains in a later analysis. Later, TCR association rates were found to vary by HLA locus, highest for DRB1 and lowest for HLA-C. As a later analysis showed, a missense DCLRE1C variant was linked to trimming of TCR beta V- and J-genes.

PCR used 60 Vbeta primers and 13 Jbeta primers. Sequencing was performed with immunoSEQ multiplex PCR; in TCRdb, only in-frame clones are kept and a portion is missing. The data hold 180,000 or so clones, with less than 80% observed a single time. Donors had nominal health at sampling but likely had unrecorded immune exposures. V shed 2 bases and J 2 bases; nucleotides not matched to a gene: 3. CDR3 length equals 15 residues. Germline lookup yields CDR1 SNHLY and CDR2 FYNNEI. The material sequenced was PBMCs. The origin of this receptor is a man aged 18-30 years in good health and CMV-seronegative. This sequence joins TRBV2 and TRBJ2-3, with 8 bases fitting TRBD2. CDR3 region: CASSEWRGATDTQYF. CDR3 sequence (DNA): TGTGCCAGCAGTGAATGGCGGGGGGCCACAGATACGCAGTATTTT.